The TCR beta chain described here comes from a study of cytomegalovirus exposure and HLA in healthy donors. Study-wide background: Researchers previously reported finding 117 million unique TCR beta sequences from around 200 million T cells. General study results and limits: Apart from CMV serostatus, no immune exposure information was available.

The PCR made use of 60 Vbeta and 13 Jbeta primers. Repertoires were generated with immunoSEQ multiplex PCR, while TCRdb's copy carries only in-frame clones and drops some. The repertoire holds over 150,000 clones, with around 82% as singletons. Healthy bone marrow donors made up the donors. V trimming: 5 bases; J trimming: 10 bases; junction bases outside the gene matches: 14. The CDR3 runs to 15 residues. Germline V gene lookup returns CDR1 SGHTA and CDR2 FQGNSA. In regard to this clone: Its antigen is not known.

The sequencing sample was made of PBMCs. The source of this sequence is a woman aged 45-65 years in good health and CMV-seropositive. The rearrangement links TRBV7-2 to TRBJ1-1, with TRBD1 identical over 9 bases. The CDR3 DNA reads as TGTGCCAGCAGCCTCCGACAGGGGGGCCCCTGGGGAGCTTTCTTT. Translating it yields CASSLRQGGPWGAFF.